Following are 18 T cell receptor beta chains from one sample sequenced in a study of blood T cell repertoires in COVID-19. Data came from immunoSEQ multiplex PCR; TCRdb stores just in-frame clones and leaves some out. Here the sample spans over 85,000 clones, 78% being singletons. The sequencing input was peripheral blood. Receptors originate from a man aged 55-75 years with active or convalescent COVID-19.

The rearrangement links TRBV12-5 to TRBJ1-1; 8 nucleotides match TRBD1. V was pared by 6 bases and J by 4 bases, with 4 bases of the junction left unmatched. The CDR3 runs to 13 residues. The germline CDR1 and CDR2 sequences are LGHNT and FRNRAP. Here the CDR3 reads CASGGGTGTEAFF. For the CDR3, the DNA is TGTGCTAGTGGCGGCGGGACAGGCACTGAAGCTTTCTTT.

V is TRBV3-1 (or the pseudogene TRBV3-2) and J is TRBJ1-4; D uncertain. V gave up 6 bases and J gave up 7 bases, with 15 bases separating them. The CDR3 consists of 14 residues. The germline V gene has CDR1 LGHDT and CDR2 YNNKEL (reference sequence). This CDR3 is CASRPAAAGEKLFF. CDR3 nucleotides: TGTGCCAGCAGGCCTGCCGCTGCGGGTGAAAAACTGTTTTTT.

The chain couples TRBV7-3 to TRBJ2-3, with TRBD2 matching over 7 bases. CDR1 and CDR2 (germline): SGHTA, FQGTGA. J lost 5 bases, V lost 1 base, and 0 bases had no gene match. The CDR3 has 13 residues. CDR3 loop: CASSLREGDTQYF. The CDR3, as DNA: TGTGCCAGCAGCTTAAGGGAGGGAGATACGCAGTATTTT.

The CDR3 nucleotides read TGTGCCAGCAGCTCAGCGGGAGTTGAGACCCAGTACTTC. This gives the protein CASSSAGVETQYF. The rearrangement links TRBV11-3 to TRBJ2-5; TRBD2 agrees at 8 bases. Trimming removed 4 bases from V and 5 bases from J; junction bases left unmatched: 3. This CDR3 contains 13 residues. Germline CDR1 and CDR2: SGHNT and YENEEA.

This chain joins TRBV6-5 and TRBJ1-1; TRBD1 matches at 7 bases. The CDR3 is 12 residues long. V was pared by 8 bases and J by 1 base, with 1 base of the junction left unmatched. The V gene's germline CDR1 is MNHEY and CDR2 SVGAGI. In nucleotides, the CDR3 is TGTGCCAGCCGACAGGGGAACACTGAAGCTTTCTTT. This gives the protein CASRQGNTEAFF.

The V call is TRBV19, the J call TRBJ2-2; TRBD1 matches 7 bases. This CDR3 spans 15 amino acids. Germline CDR1 reads LNHDA; CDR2 reads SQIVND (reference sequence). V shed 4 bases and J 6 bases; nucleotides not matched to a gene: 8. The CDR3 spells CASSTGQEWAGELFF. CDR3 sequence (DNA): TGTGCCAGTAGTACAGGACAGGAGTGGGCCGGGGAGCTGTTTTTT. Based on the CDR3 plus reference TRBV19 and TRBJ2-2, the full variable domain is DGGITQSPKYLFRKEGQNVTLSCEQNLNHDAMYWYRQDPGQGLRLIYYSQIVNDFQKGDIAEGYSVSREKKESFPLTVTSAQKNPTAFYLCASSTGQEWAGELFFGEGSRLTVL.

The rearrangement uses TRBV28 and TRBJ1-1; 10 nucleotides match TRBD1. The CDR3 is 15 amino acids. The J segment lost 6 bases and the V segment lost 9 bases, leaving 13 bases of the junction unmatched. Germline CDR1 reads MDHEN; CDR2 reads SYDVKM. The CDR3 region has the DNA TGTGCCAGTCCCGGGACAGGGGCCCGAGGGGCTGAAGCTTTCTTT. It specifies CASPGTGARGAEAFF.

The V gene is TRBV10-3, the J gene TRBJ1-2; TRBD1 matches 7 bases. J was trimmed by 4 bases and V by 4 bases; bases with no gene match: 9. CDR1 is ENHRY, CDR2 SYGVKD, per germline. CDR3 length equals 15 residues. This CDR3 reads CAISGGAGQSYGYTF. In DNA, the CDR3 is TGTGCCATCAGTGGGGGGGCGGGACAGAGCTATGGCTACACCTTC.

The chain employs TRBV13 and TRBJ2-3; 10 nucleotides agree with TRBD2. Trimming took 0 bases from V and 1 from J; bases not matched to a gene: 7. Germline V gives CDR1 PRHDT, CDR2 FYEKMQ (reference sequence). This CDR3 has 18 amino acids. Here the CDR3 reads CASSLGGLAGAGTDTQYF. The DNA for the CDR3 is TGTGCCAGCAGCTTAGGTGGGCTAGCGGGAGCCGGCACAGATACGCAGTATTTT.

The chain joins TRBV29-1 to TRBJ1-1, with D unresolved. The CDR3 has 12 residues. In germline, CDR1 is SQVTM, CDR2 ANQGSEA. V was pared by 5 bases and J by 1 base, with 8 bases between. The CDR3 region is CSVHVANTEAFF. The CDR3 coding sequence is TGCAGCGTTCATGTAGCGAACACTGAAGCTTTCTTT.

The V gene is TRBV5-1, the J gene TRBJ1-2; D gene ambiguous. The CDR3 consists of 13 residues. V was clipped by 0 bases and J by 8 bases, with 11 bases between them. Germline V gene sequence: CDR1 SGHRS, CDR2 YFSETQ. CDR3 sequence reads: CASSLELRFGYTF. For the CDR3, the DNA is TGCGCCAGCAGCTTGGAATTACGGTTCGGCTACACCTTC. Complete variable domain (other parts from reference TRBV5-1 and TRBJ1-2): KAGVTQTPRYLIKTRGQQVTLSCSPISGHRSVSWYQQTPGQGLQFLFEYFSETQRNKGNFPGRFSGRQFSNSRSEMNVSTLELGDSALYLCASSLELRFGYTFGSGTRLTVV.

This rearrangement joins TRBV13 to TRBJ2-5, with no clear D. Germline assignment: CDR1 PRHDT and CDR2 FYEKMQ (reference sequence). Between the trimmed V and J ends, which lost 0 bases and 4 bases, there was a span of 12 bases. The CDR3 loop spans 15 amino acids. The CDR3 nucleotides are TGTGCCAGCAGCTTAGGCGGCTTGTCGGGAGAGACCCAGTACTTC. Translation gives CASSLGGLSGETQYF.

This sequence joins TRBV5-1 and TRBJ1-6; 11 bases are a match to TRBD1. The germline V gene encodes CDR1 SGHRS and CDR2 YFSETQ. The CDR3 loop spans 14 amino acids. V gave up 4 bases and J gave up 9 bases; unmatched junction bases: 3. CDR3 residues: CASSPGTGGSPLHF. The CDR3 DNA follows: TGCGCCAGCAGCCCGGGGACAGGGGGTTCACCCCTCCACTTT. Drawing the rest from reference TRBV5-1 and TRBJ1-6, the complete variable domain is KAGVTQTPRYLIKTRGQQVTLSCSPISGHRSVSWYQQTPGQGLQFLFEYFSETQRNKGNFPGRFSGRQFSNSRSEMNVSTLELGDSALYLCASSPGTGGSPLHFGNGTRLTVT.

This rearrangement joins TRBV15 to TRBJ2-7; 10 bases map to TRBD1. The CDR3 consists of 13 residues. Losses at the gene ends were 5 bases for V and 6 bases for J; bases not matched to a gene: 4. Germline V lookup: CDR1 LNHNV, CDR2 YYDKDF (reference sequence). The CDR3 bases are TGTGCCACCAGCGGGACAGGGGAGGGCGAGCAGTACTTC. This encodes CATSGTGEGEQYF.

The rearrangement links TRBV27 to TRBJ2-7; 12 nucleotides line up with TRBD2. This CDR3 comprises 17 residues. Germline V gene sequence: CDR1 MNHEY, CDR2 SMNVEV (reference sequence). J was trimmed by 3 bases and V by 2 bases; bases with no gene match: 8. The CDR3 is CASSLQFLAGGIYEQYF. CDR3 nucleotide sequence: TGTGCCAGCAGTTTACAGTTCCTAGCGGGAGGGATCTACGAGCAGTACTTC.

V is TRBV6-5 and J is TRBJ2-1; TRBD1 is a possible D gene (6 bases). CDR3 length equals 15 residues. Germline assignment: CDR1 MNHEY and CDR2 SVGAGI. Trimming shortened V by 6 bases and J by 2 bases, and 14 bases separated the two germline ends. The CDR3 protein is CASSSDRWPYNEQFF. DNA for the CDR3: TGTGCCAGCAGCAGTGACAGGTGGCCCTACAATGAGCAGTTCTTC.

The chain has TRBV18 and TRBJ2-4; D remains unclear. V was cut by 0 bases and J by 0 bases, with 9 bases left in between. The CDR3 totals 16 residues. Germline lookup yields CDR1 KGHSH and CDR2 LQKENI. CDR3 loop: CASSPPNFIAKNIQYF. The CDR3 DNA is TGTGCCAGCTCACCACCCAACTTTATAGCCAAAAACATTCAGTACTTC.

This sequence joins TRBV19 and TRBJ2-7, with 10 nucleotides matching TRBD2. With V trimmed by 4 bases and J by 4 bases, 7 bases remained unmatched. Germline-derived CDR1 and CDR2 are LNHDA and SQIVND (reference sequence). CDR3 length: 15 residues. CDR3: CASSNGLAEVYEQYV. The CDR3 coding sequence is TGTGCCAGTAGTAATGGACTAGCGGAAGTGTACGAGCAGTACGTC.